This TCR beta chain came from a study of T cells after somatic rescue of genetic block. Some clones are missing from TCRdb's copy, which holds only in-frame ones; the method was immunoSEQ multiplex PCR. The profile shows approximately 71,000 clones, less than 95% of them singletons. CDR3 length equals 16 residues. Sequencing used peripheral blood mononuclear cells (PBMCs). V and J are TRBV21-1 and TRBJ1-1. TRBV21-1 constitutes a pseudogene. This receptor was identified in a man aged 35-49 years. CDR3 loop: CASSKAPRTKDAEAFF. The DNA of the CDR3 is TGTGCCAGCAGCAAAGCCCCAAGGACCAAAGACGCTGAAGCTTTCTTT.